The next 32 T cell receptor beta chains were all read from a single sample in a study of blood T cell repertoires in COVID-19. Produced via immunoSEQ multiplex PCR; TCRdb's table is partial and in-frame only. This sample yields approximately 200,000 clones, of which 65% to 85% are seen a single time; 17% belongs to the top ten. The sample comprised peripheral blood. The receptors here all came from a man in his 60s with active or convalescent COVID-19.

The V gene is TRBV12-5, the J gene TRBJ2-7; 7 bases align to TRBD1. This CDR3 spans 13 amino acids. V was clipped by 2 bases and J by 6 bases; unmatched bases: 4. Looked up from germline, CDR1 is LGHNT and CDR2 is FRNRAP. CDR3: CASGLSSGGEQYF. The DNA for the CDR3 is TGTGCTAGTGGTTTGTCATCAGGGGGCGAGCAGTACTTC.

This chain connects TRBV7-6 to TRBJ2-2; TRBD2 matches at 12 bases. The CDR3 spans 17 residues. J gave up 4 bases and V 3 bases, and 6 bases lay outside the gene matches. Germline lookup yields CDR1 SGHVS and CDR2 FNYEAQ. The DNA of the CDR3 is TGTGCCAGCAGCTTCCCCTCTAGCGGGAGGGGCACCGGGGAGCTGTTTTTT. Protein: CASSFPSSGRGTGELFF.

J is TRBJ2-2 and V is TRBV12-5; the match to TRBD2 covers 10 bases. The length of the CDR3 is 16 residues. With V trimmed by 6 bases and J by 5 bases, 9 bases remained unmatched. Germline CDR1 LGHNT, CDR2 FRNRAP. CDR3 amino acids: CASGRGGTSETGELFF. CDR3 coding DNA: TGTGCTAGTGGACGAGGGGGGACTAGCGAAACCGGGGAGCTGTTTTTT.

The rearrangement joins TRBV1 to TRBJ2-7; the tabulated D call, TRBD2, remains unverified against the DNA. TRBV1 is assigned pseudogene status. CDR3 length equals 17 residues. DNA of the CDR3: TGCACCAGCACCGAGAACACCTCGGGAGGGGGGCGTCGGGAGCAGTACTTC. It is translated as CTSTENTSGGGRREQYF.

The chain combines TRBV20-1 with TRBJ2-5; TRBD2 matches 7 bases. V lost 3 bases and J lost 1; bases outside the gene matches: 8. The CDR3 consists of 15 residues. Germline V gives CDR1 DFQATT, CDR2 SNEGSKA (reference sequence). CDR3 amino acids: CSASPERGSQETQYF. DNA of the CDR3: TGCAGTGCTAGTCCTGAGCGGGGTAGCCAAGAGACCCAGTACTTC.

The genes are TRBV28 and TRBJ2-7, with unresolved D. The V end was cut by 1 base, the J end by 6 bases, with 7 bases between. Looked up from germline, CDR1 is MDHEN and CDR2 is SYDVKM. There are 12 residues in the CDR3. The CDR3 protein is CASSLLRVEQYF. CDR3 nucleotide sequence: TGTGCCAGCAGTTTATTGCGTGTCGAGCAGTACTTC.

This clone was counted only a few times. The chain recombines TRBV5-5 with TRBJ2-7; D perhaps matches TRBD2 (5 bases). Germline V gene data show CDR1 as SGHKS and CDR2 as YYEKEE (reference sequence). The CDR3 contains 14 residues. V gave up 2 bases and J gave up 4 bases, with 13 bases separating them. CDR3 region: CASSLSAEAYEQYF. The CDR3, as DNA: TGTGCCAGCAGCTTATCGGCGGAGGCATACGAGCAGTACTTC. Full variable domain (missing parts from reference TRBV5-5 and TRBJ2-7): DAGVTQSPTHLIKTRGQQVTLRCSPISGHKSVSWYQQVLGQGPQFIFQYYEKEERGRGNFPDRFSARQFPNYSSELNVNALLLGDSALYLCASSLSAEAYEQYFGPGTRLTVT.

This chain joins TRBV18 and TRBJ1-1; 10 nucleotides agree with TRBD1. CDR1 KGHSH and CDR2 LQKENI come from the germline V gene. V shed 3 bases, J shed 0 bases, and the junction held 7 bases outside the gene matches. The length of the CDR3 is 17 residues. CDR3 coding DNA: TGTGCCAGCTCACCTTCTTCGGGACAGGGGATGAACACTGAAGCTTTCTTT. It yields the protein CASSPSSGQGMNTEAFF.

This chain links TRBV27 with TRBJ2-1; 12 nucleotides line up with TRBD2. Germline V gene lookup returns CDR1 MNHEY and CDR2 SMNVEV (reference sequence). This CDR3 comprises 17 residues. J was trimmed by 0 bases and V by 6 bases; bases with no gene match: 6. This chain's CDR3 is CASRGLAGTSSYNEQFF. The CDR3 DNA reads TGTGCCAGCAGGGGACTAGCGGGCACATCCTCCTACAATGAGCAGTTCTTC.

The rearrangement joins TRBV5-8 to TRBJ2-7; TRBD2 agrees at 13 bases. CDR3 length equals 16 residues. The germline gives CDR1 SGHTS, CDR2 YDEGEE. V lost 2 bases, J lost 2 bases, and 4 bases stayed unmatched. The CDR3 loop is CASSFGLAGVPYEQYF. The CDR3 DNA reads as TGTGCCAGCAGCTTCGGACTAGCGGGAGTCCCCTACGAGCAGTACTTC.

The rearrangement uses TRBV7-6 and TRBJ2-3, with 9 bases that match TRBD2. V was clipped by 5 bases and J by 0 bases; unmatched bases: 9. The CDR3 sequence is 17 residues long. Germline CDR1 SGHVS, CDR2 FNYEAQ. CDR3 nucleotides: TGTGCCAGCAGCGTTGGGACTAGCCTTCTTAGCACAGATACGCAGTATTTT. Amino acids: CASSVGTSLLSTDTQYF.

The chain employs TRBV5-4 and TRBJ2-7; tentatively, D is TRBD2 (7 bases). The germline V gene encodes CDR1 SGHNT and CDR2 YYREEE (reference sequence). The V end was cut by 4 bases, the J end by 3 bases, with 20 bases between. This CDR3 region has 16 residues. The CDR3 sequence is CASSPGGGRSGYEQYF. CDR3 DNA sequence: TGTGCCAGCAGCCCGGGGGGCGGGAGAAGCGGCTACGAGCAGTACTTC.

The rearrangement uses TRBV30 and TRBJ2-1, with 7 bases identical to TRBD1. CDR1 is GTSNPN and CDR2 is SVGIG in the germline V gene (reference sequence). The CDR3 consists of 15 residues. V lost 0 bases and J lost 4; bases outside the gene matches: 6. The DNA for the CDR3 is TGTGCCTGGAGTGTTTCGACAGGGAGTTACAATGAGCAGTTCTTC. This gives the protein CAWSVSTGSYNEQFF.

The V call is TRBV3-1 (or the pseudogene TRBV3-2), the J call TRBJ2-3; 13 bases line up with TRBD2. Germline loops: CDR1 LGHDT, CDR2 YNNKEL (reference sequence). The CDR3 covers 16 residues. V dropped 4 bases and J dropped 1; count of bases not matched to a gene: 2. CDR3 protein: CASSPGLAGGTDTQYF. DNA for the CDR3: TGTGCCAGCAGCCCCGGACTAGCGGGAGGCACAGATACGCAGTATTTT.

The genes are TRBV9 and TRBJ2-1, with 8 bases fitting TRBD2. CDR1 is SGDLS and CDR2 is YYNGEE in the germline V gene. Germline trimming cut 2 bases from V and 0 bases from J; bases unmatched to any gene: 1. This CDR3 comprises 15 residues. CDR3 loop: CASSVSGTSYNEQFF. The DNA for the CDR3 is TGTGCCAGCAGCGTTAGCGGGACCTCCTACAATGAGCAGTTCTTC.

This clone was recorded only once. This CDR3 reads CSTDRGVDYTF. The CDR3, as DNA: TGCAGTACGGACAGGGGGGTCGACTACACCTTC. The rearrangement uses TRBV20-1 and TRBJ1-2, with 10 positions matching TRBD1. The CDR3 loop spans 11 amino acids. V was clipped by 8 bases and J by 10 bases; unmatched bases: 7. Germline V gene data show CDR1 as DFQATT and CDR2 as SNEGSKA (reference sequence).

This clone was found a few times. This chain connects TRBV18 to TRBJ2-6; D gene ambiguous. Trimming stripped 1 base from V and 11 bases from J, with 9 bases between. Germline loops: CDR1 KGHSH, CDR2 LQKENI. The CDR3 is 13 residues long. The CDR3 loop reads CASSPRAEDVLTF. The CDR3 DNA follows: TGTGCCAGCTCACCACGGGCAGAAGACGTCCTGACTTTC.

This chain links TRBV5-4 with TRBJ1-3, with D possibly matching TRBD1 (5 bases). Per the germline V gene, CDR1 is SGHNT and CDR2 is YYREEE (reference sequence). V was shortened by 5 bases and J by 2 bases, with 23 bases between the two germline ends. This CDR3 comprises 18 residues. The CDR3 coding sequence is TGTGCCAGCAGTCTCAAAATTGGGGGGGACGGAACTGGAAACACCATATATTTT. It encodes CASSLKIGGDGTGNTIYF. The full variable domain, in which reference TRBV5-4 and TRBJ1-3 provide the parts outside the CDR3, is ETGVTQSPTHLIKTRGQQVTLRCSSQSGHNTVSWYQQALGQGPQFIFQYYREEENGRGNFPPRFSGLQFPNYSSELNVNALELDDSALYLCASSLKIGGDGTGNTIYFGEGSWLTVV.

This clone was recorded a few times. The rearrangement joins TRBV27 to TRBJ1-2; 7 positions match TRBD1. V shed 1 base and J 1 base; nucleotides not matched to a gene: 3. Germline loops: CDR1 MNHEY, CDR2 SMNVEV (reference sequence). The CDR3 is made up of 15 amino acids. The CDR3 sequence is CASSLLAGGNYGYTF. In DNA form, the CDR3 reads TGTGCCAGCAGTTTATTGGCAGGGGGTAACTATGGCTACACCTTC.

The V call is TRBV6-9, the J call TRBJ1-2; unclear D gene. Per germline, CDR1 MNHGY and CDR2 SVAAGI. V was shortened by 8 bases and J by 7 bases, with 11 bases between the two germline ends. CDR3 length: 11 residues. Written as DNA, the CDR3 is TGTGCCAGCGGTAGATCCGGTGGCTACACCTTC. Protein: CASGRSGGYTF.

V gene TRBV27 combines with J gene TRBJ2-7, with 9 bases that match TRBD1. The V gene end was trimmed by 3 bases and the J gene end by 4 bases; junction bases not matched to a gene: 1. The CDR3 totals 13 residues. Germline V gene sequence: CDR1 MNHEY, CDR2 SMNVEV (reference sequence). The CDR3 DNA reads as TGTGCCAGCAGTTTTGGGACAGGGTACGAGCAGTACTTC. Translated: CASSFGTGYEQYF.

The CDR3 sequence: CASSPRLAGAGETQYF. The CDR3 DNA follows: TGTGCCAGCAGCCCGCGGCTAGCGGGAGCCGGAGAGACCCAGTACTTC. This chain uses TRBV7-7 with TRBJ2-5; 10 bases agree with TRBD2. In germline, CDR1 is SSHAT, CDR2 FNYEAQ (reference sequence). The CDR3 extends over 16 amino acids. Germline trimming cut 5 bases from V and 4 bases from J; bases unmatched to any gene: 10.

This chain uses TRBV7-2 with TRBJ2-5, with D maybe TRBD2 (5 bases). V shed 5 bases and J shed 4 bases, with 17 bases lying between them. Looked up from germline, CDR1 is SGHTA and CDR2 is FQGNSA. The CDR3 is 15 residues long. The CDR3 reads CASSPPFGIRETQYF. The CDR3 DNA follows: TGTGCCAGCAGCCCACCCTTCGGGATCCGAGAGACCCAGTACTTC.

A few counts support this clone. This chain uses TRBV4-3 with TRBJ2-1, with 9 bases matching TRBD1. This CDR3 is 14 amino acids long. V shed 6 bases and J 10 bases; nucleotides not matched to a gene: 10. Per the germline V gene, CDR1 is LGHNA and CDR2 is YSLEER. CDR3: CASSPNRGQGEQFF. Here the CDR3 DNA reads TGCGCCAGCAGTCCTAACAGGGGGCAGGGGGAGCAGTTCTTC.

V is TRBV7-9 and J is TRBJ2-2; the D gene is possibly TRBD2 (6 bases). The CDR3 sequence is 13 residues long. Trimming took 8 bases from V and 1 from J, leaving 8 bases between them. Germline lookup yields CDR1 SEHNR and CDR2 FQNEAQ (reference sequence). The CDR3 region is CASRGWNTGELFF. CDR3 sequence (DNA): TGTGCCAGCCGGGGGTGGAACACCGGGGAGCTGTTTTTT.

CDR3 in amino acids: CASGPGVEAREQYF. CDR3 nucleotides: TGTGCCAGCGGTCCGGGGGTAGAGGCTCGCGAGCAGTACTTC. This sequence joins TRBV5-6 and TRBJ2-7, with D tentatively TRBD2 (6 bases). Germline CDR1 is SGHDT and CDR2 is YYEEEE. This CDR3 region has 14 residues. With 7 bases removed from V and 6 bases from J, the gap between germline ends came to 20 bases.

Notes on this clone: The sample contains more than one DNA sequence encoding this CDR3. The V and J genes are TRBV18 and TRBJ2-6; a weak D match, TRBD1 (6 bases). There are 15 residues in the CDR3. Germline V gene sequence: CDR1 KGHSH, CDR2 LQKENI. The V gene lost 6 bases and the J gene lost 4 bases, with 13 bases spanning the gap. CDR3 protein: CASSLQGSGANVLTF. The CDR3 DNA reads TGTGCCAGCTCCCTACAGGGTTCGGGGGCCAACGTCCTGACTTTC.

This clone appeared a single time. The V call is TRBV7-2, the J call TRBJ2-3; a weak D match, TRBD2 (5 bases). Germline values: CDR1 SGHTA, CDR2 FQGNSA. The germline V and J ends were trimmed by 5 bases and 6 bases, with 15 bases remaining between them. There are 14 residues in the CDR3. The CDR3 is CASSRDQVRDTQYF. In DNA form, the CDR3 reads TGTGCCAGCAGCCGGGATCAGGTCAGGGATACGCAGTATTTT.

The chain links TRBV19 to TRBJ1-5; the D is unclear. The CDR3 is 13 amino acids. Trimming removed 3 bases at V and 6 bases at J, with 9 bases between. The germline CDR1 and CDR2 sequences are LNHDA and SQIVND (reference sequence). CDR3 DNA sequence: TGTGCCAGTAGTATGGGAGGGAGTCAGCCCCAGCATTTT. Translating gives CASSMGGSQPQHF.

V and J are TRBV19 and TRBJ1-2; D is ambiguous. The germline V and J ends were trimmed by 3 bases and 7 bases, with 12 bases remaining between them. The CDR3 spans 13 residues. CDR1 LNHDA and CDR2 SQIVND come from the germline V gene (reference sequence). The CDR3 bases are TGTGCCAGTAGTATGGGCCGGATCTCTGGCTACACCTTC. As protein: CASSMGRISGYTF.

The sample holds a few counts of this clone. This chain uses TRBV5-4 with TRBJ2-5; 9 bases are shared with TRBD1. This CDR3 spans 15 amino acids. Germline values: CDR1 SGHNT, CDR2 YYREEE (reference sequence). V trimming: 4 bases; J trimming: 0 bases; junction bases outside the gene matches: 4. The CDR3 region is CASSHRDRDQETQYF. CDR3 DNA sequence: TGTGCCAGCAGCCACCGGGACAGGGACCAAGAGACCCAGTACTTC.

J is TRBJ2-1 and V is TRBV5-1, with TRBD2 matching over 16 bases. The V gene end was trimmed by 4 bases and the J gene end by 10 bases; junction bases not matched to a gene: 2. The CDR3 is 14 amino acids. CDR1 is SGHRS and CDR2 is YFSETQ in the germline V gene. CDR3 in amino acids: CASSPGLAGGEQFF. In DNA, the CDR3 is TGCGCCAGCAGCCCGGGACTAGCGGGAGGGGAGCAGTTCTTC.